This is a list of T cell receptor beta chains from one sample in a study of T cell responses to AZD1222 COVID-19 vaccine. The repertoire was sequenced with immunoSEQ multiplex PCR; TCRdb's copy has only in-frame clones and lacks some. The repertoire holds approximately 190,000 clones, with about 90% as singletons. Sequenced here: peripheral blood, sampled on day 0 of MenACWY control vaccination. These receptors were taken from an adult in good health. Each CDR3 is given with its conserved first and last residue. D genes are given only for firm matches. Not every row has a clone size; where given, it reads once, few, many or a size class.

V	J	D	size	CDR3	DNA
TRBV18	TRBJ2-1	TRBD2	-	CASSQGGGRASYNEQFF	TGTGCCAGCTCACAGGGCGGCGGGAGGGCCTCCTACAATGAGCAGTTCTTC
TRBV10-3	TRBJ1-6	TRBD1	-	CAIRGTGGLDSPLHF	TGTGCCATCAGGGGGACAGGGGGGCTGGATTCACCCCTCCACTTT
TRBV5-6	TRBJ1-1	TRBD1	few	CASSFKDRPSAEAFF	TGTGCCAGCAGCTTTAAGGACAGGCCGAGCGCTGAAGCTTTCTTT
TRBV12-3/TRBV12-4	TRBJ2-7	-	-	CASSLSGREQYF	TGTGCCAGCAGTTTATCAGGGCGCGAGCAGTACTTC
TRBV7-8	TRBJ2-7	-	-	CASSLGRLSYEQYF	TGTGCCAGCAGCTTAGGACGGCTCTCCTACGAGCAGTACTTC
TRBV6-2/TRBV6-3	TRBJ1-1	-	-	CASSSEGENEAFF	TGTGCCAGCAGTTCCGAAGGGGAGAATGAAGCTTTCTTT
TRBV6-5	TRBJ1-6	-	-	CASSYGSSYNSPLHF	TGTGCCAGCAGTTACGGGAGCTCCTATAATTCACCCCTCCACTTT
TRBV11-3	TRBJ2-7	TRBD1	once	CASSSRTGNHEQYF	TGTGCCAGCAGCTCGCGGACAGGGAACCACGAGCAGTACTTC
TRBV7-2	TRBJ2-7	-	-	CASSLWGGQVAYEQYF	TGTGCCAGCAGCTTATGGGGCGGGCAGGTCGCCTACGAGCAGTACTTC
TRBV28	TRBJ1-6	TRBD1	once	CASISGGGPYNSPLHF	TGTGCCAGCATCTCAGGGGGGGGTCCCTATAATTCACCCCTCCACTTT
TRBV10-3	TRBJ1-6	-	-	CAISEQGAQSPLHF	TGTGCCATCAGTGAGCAGGGAGCCCAATCACCCCTCCACTTT
TRBV6-5	TRBJ2-7	-	-	CASSRGIEQYF	TGTGCCAGCAGTAGGGGCATAGAGCAGTACTTC
TRBV5-6	TRBJ2-5	TRBD1	-	CASSFPPGTEKRETQYF	TGTGCCAGCAGCTTCCCCCCCGGGACAGAAAAGCGGGAGACCCAGTACTTC
TRBV2	TRBJ1-5	-	-	CASGRANQPQHF	TGTGCCAGCGGACGAGCGAATCAGCCCCAGCATTTT
TRBV29-1	TRBJ1-2	-	once	CSVEQGYGGYTF	TGCAGCGTTGAACAGGGATACGGTGGCTACACCTTC
TRBV5-6	TRBJ1-2	-	few	CASSLGIIPGIYGYTF	TGTGCCAGCAGCTTGGGTATAATCCCAGGCATTTATGGCTACACCTTC
TRBV11-3	TRBJ2-1	-	once	CASSPELLGEQFF	TGTGCCAGCAGCCCTGAACTACTGGGTGAGCAGTTCTTC
TRBV5-5	TRBJ1-1	-	-	CASSLGRTEAFF	TGTGCCAGCAGCTTGGGAAGAACTGAAGCTTTCTTT
TRBV19	TRBJ2-1	TRBD2	-	CASRPGGGANEQFF	TGTGCCAGTAGACCTGGCGGGGGGGCAAATGAGCAGTTCTTC
TRBV6-5	TRBJ1-6	TRBD1	-	CASTGQGNSPLHF	TGTGCCAGCACGGGACAGGGGAATTCACCCCTCCACTTT